A few counts support the clone carrying this T cell receptor (beta chain). Its antigen is still unknown. From the 5' RACE reads, TCRdb called clonotypes with MiXCR, one entry per CDR3 protein. The repertoire includes 200,000 to 300,000 distinct CDR3 sequences, about 9.1% of them detected once, and nearly 7% sits in the top ten. The record originates from a study of CD8 T cells in ankylosing spondylitis. Study observations and caveats: A TCR beta motif of under ten highly homologous variants appeared characteristic of ankylosing spondylitis blood. The clones that were linked to disease were reported to be significantly enriched in matched synovial fluid samples from ankylosing spondylitis patients.

Germline loops: CDR1 DFQATT, CDR2 SNEGSKA (reference sequence). This CDR3 has 13 residues. V dropped 6 bases and J dropped 0 bases, with 12 bases sitting between them. The sample taken for sequencing was blood, either unsorted or a sorted T cell fraction (not recorded which). The V call is TRBV20-1, the J call TRBJ2-7; D may be TRBD2 (6 bases). The TCR originated in a male donor with ankylosing spondylitis or in good health (not recorded which). CDR3 amino acids: CSAGTASSYEQYF. The CDR3 DNA reads as TGCAGTGCCGGGACTGCAAGCTCCTACGAGCAGTACTTC.